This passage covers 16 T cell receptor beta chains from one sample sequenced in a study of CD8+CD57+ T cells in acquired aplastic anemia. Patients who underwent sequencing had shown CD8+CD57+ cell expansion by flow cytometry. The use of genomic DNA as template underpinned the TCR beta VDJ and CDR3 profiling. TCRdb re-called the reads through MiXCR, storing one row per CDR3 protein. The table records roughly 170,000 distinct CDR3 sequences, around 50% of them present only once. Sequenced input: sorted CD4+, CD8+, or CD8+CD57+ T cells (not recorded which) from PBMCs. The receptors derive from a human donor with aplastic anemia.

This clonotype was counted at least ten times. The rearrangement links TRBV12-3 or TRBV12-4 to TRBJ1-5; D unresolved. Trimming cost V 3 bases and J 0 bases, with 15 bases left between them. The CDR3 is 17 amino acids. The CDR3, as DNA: TGTGCCAGCAGTTTGCAGGTTGGAGCTAGTAGCAATCAGCCCCAGCATTTT. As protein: CASSLQVGASSNQPQHF.

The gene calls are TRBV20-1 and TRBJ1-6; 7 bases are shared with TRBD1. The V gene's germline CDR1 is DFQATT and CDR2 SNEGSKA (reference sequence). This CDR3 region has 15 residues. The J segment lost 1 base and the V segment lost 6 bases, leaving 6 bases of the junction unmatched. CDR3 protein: CSAPTGRSYNSPLHF. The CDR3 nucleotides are TGCAGTGCCCCGACAGGGAGGTCCTATAATTCACCCCTCCACTTT.

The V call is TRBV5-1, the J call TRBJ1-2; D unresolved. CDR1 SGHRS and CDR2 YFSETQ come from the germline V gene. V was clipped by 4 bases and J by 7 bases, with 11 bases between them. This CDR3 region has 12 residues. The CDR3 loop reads CASSLQTGGYTF. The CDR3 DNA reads TGCGCCAGCAGCCTTCAAACGGGTGGCTACACCTTC.

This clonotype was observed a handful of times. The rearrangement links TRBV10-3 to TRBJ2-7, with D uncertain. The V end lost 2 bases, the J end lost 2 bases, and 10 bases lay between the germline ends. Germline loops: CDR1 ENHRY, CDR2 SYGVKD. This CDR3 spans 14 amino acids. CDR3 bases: TGTGCCATCAGTGAGGGGTACACTACCTACGAGCAGTACTTC. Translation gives CAISEGYTTYEQYF.

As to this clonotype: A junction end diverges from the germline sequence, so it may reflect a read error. The CDR3 DNA sequence: TGTGCCACCAGTGGCACTACGGAGACCCAGTACTTC. This codes for CATSGTTETQYF. The chain uses TRBV10-3 and TRBJ2-5, with unresolved D. Germline V lookup: CDR1 ENHRY, CDR2 SYGVKD. The CDR3 is 12 amino acids.

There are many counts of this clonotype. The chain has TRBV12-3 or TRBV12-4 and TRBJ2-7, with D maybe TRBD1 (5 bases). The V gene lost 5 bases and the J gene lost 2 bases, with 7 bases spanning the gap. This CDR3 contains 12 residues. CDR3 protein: CASSPGPYEQYF. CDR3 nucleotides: TGTGCCAGCAGTCCAGGGCCCTACGAGCAGTACTTC.

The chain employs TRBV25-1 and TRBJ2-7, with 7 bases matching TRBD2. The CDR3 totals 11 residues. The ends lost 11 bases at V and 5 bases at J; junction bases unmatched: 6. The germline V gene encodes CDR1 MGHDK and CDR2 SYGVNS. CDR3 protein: CARGEANEQYF. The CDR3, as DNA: TGTGCCCGGGGGGAAGCCAACGAGCAGTACTTC.

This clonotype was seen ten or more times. CDR3: CASSLSPADYEQYF. The CDR3, as DNA: TGTGCCAGCAGCTTAAGCCCCGCCGACTACGAGCAGTACTTC. The chain couples TRBV12-3 or TRBV12-4 to TRBJ2-7; D ambiguous. CDR3 length: 14 residues. The V end was cut by 6 bases, the J end by 3 bases, with 15 bases between.

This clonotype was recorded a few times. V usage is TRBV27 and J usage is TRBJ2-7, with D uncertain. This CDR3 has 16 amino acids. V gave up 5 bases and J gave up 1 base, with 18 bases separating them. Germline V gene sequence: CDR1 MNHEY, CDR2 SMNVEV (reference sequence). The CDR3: CASSRVIGRTSYEQYF. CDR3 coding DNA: TGTGCCAGCAGTCGTGTAATTGGACGTACGTCCTACGAGCAGTACTTC.

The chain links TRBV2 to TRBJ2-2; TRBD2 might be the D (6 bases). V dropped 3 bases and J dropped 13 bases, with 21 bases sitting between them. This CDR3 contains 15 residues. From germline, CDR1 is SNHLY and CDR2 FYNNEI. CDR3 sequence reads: CASSEELRGTGRLFF. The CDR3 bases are TGTGCCAGCAGTGAGGAGTTAAGGGGCACCGGGAGGCTGTTTTTT.

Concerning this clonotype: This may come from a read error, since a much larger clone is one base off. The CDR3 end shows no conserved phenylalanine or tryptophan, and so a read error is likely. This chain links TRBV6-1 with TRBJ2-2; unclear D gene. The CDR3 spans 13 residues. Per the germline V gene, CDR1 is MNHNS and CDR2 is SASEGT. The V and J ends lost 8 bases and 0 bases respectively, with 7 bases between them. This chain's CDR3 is CASSGPNTGELFL. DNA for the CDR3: TGTGCCAGCTCTGGCCCGAACACCGGGGAGCTGTTTCTT.

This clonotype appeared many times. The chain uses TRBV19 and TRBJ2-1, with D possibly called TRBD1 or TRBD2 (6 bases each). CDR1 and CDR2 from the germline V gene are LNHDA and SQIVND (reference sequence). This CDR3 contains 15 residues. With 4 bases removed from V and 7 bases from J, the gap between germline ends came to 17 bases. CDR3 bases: TGTGCCAGTAGTACCGACCGGGGGCAAACTAATGAGCAGTTCTTC. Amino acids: CASSTDRGQTNEQFF.

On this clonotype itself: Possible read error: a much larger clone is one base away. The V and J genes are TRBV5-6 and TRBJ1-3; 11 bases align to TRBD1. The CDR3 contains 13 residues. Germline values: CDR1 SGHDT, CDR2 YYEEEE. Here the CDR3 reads CAGSQGTGGTIYF. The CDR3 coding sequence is TGTGCCGGCAGCCAAGGGACAGGGGGGACCATATATTTT.

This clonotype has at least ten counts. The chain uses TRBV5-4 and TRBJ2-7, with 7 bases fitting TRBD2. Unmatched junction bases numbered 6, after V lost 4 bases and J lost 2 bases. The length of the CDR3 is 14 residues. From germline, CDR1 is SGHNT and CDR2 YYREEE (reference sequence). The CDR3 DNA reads TGTGCCAGCAGCCTTAAGACTAGCACCTACGAGCAGTACTTC. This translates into CASSLKTSTYEQYF.

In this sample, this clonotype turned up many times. The CDR3 bases are TGTGCCAGCACACCTACCTTACTTGGGGGAGGAGGGAACACTGAAGCTTTCTTT. Amino acid sequence: CASTPTLLGGGGNTEAFF. The genes are TRBV9 and TRBJ1-1; D is perhaps TRBD1 (5 bases). V lost 6 bases and J lost 1, with 25 bases in between. This CDR3 region has 18 residues. Looked up from germline, CDR1 is SGDLS and CDR2 is YYNGEE.

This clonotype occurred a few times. The CDR3 nucleotides read TGTGCCACCAATCCCGCCATGAACACTGAAGCTTTCTTT. Translated: CATNPAMNTEAFF. This chain uses TRBV15 with TRBJ1-1; no definite D call. Trimming shortened V by 7 bases and J by 0 bases, and 9 bases separated the two germline ends. The V gene's germline CDR1 is LNHNV and CDR2 YYDKDF (reference sequence). The CDR3 consists of 13 residues.